The 19 T cell receptor beta chains reported below all come from one sample, sequenced in a study of blood T cell repertoires in COVID-19. Data came from immunoSEQ multiplex PCR; TCRdb stores just in-frame clones and leaves some out. The table has tens of thousands of clones, more than 80% seen once; the top ten hold about 15%. What was sequenced was peripheral blood. The receptors here all came from a man at least 80 years old with acute or convalescent COVID-19.

The chain links TRBV7-2 to TRBJ2-7; TRBD2 matches 10 bases. This CDR3 has 15 residues. Germline CDR1 and CDR2: SGHTA and FQGNSA. Trimming took 5 bases from V and 0 from J; bases not matched to a gene: 4. The CDR3, as DNA: TGTGCCAGCAGCCCGACTAGCGGGTTCTCCTACGAGCAGTACTTC. This translates into CASSPTSGFSYEQYF.

This rearrangement joins TRBV10-3 to TRBJ1-1; D perhaps matches TRBD1 (5 bases). Trimming shortened V by 6 bases and J by 0 bases, and 8 bases separated the two germline ends. CDR3 length equals 13 residues. From germline, CDR1 is ENHRY and CDR2 SYGVKD. DNA for the CDR3: TGTGCCATCAGCAGGGTAGTGAACACTGAAGCTTTCTTT. Amino acid sequence: CAISRVVNTEAFF.

The chain is built from TRBV18 and TRBJ2-1, with 10 bases aligning to TRBD1. Trimming removed 6 bases from V and 4 bases from J; junction bases left unmatched: 6. The CDR3 runs 15 residues. Germline values: CDR1 KGHSH, CDR2 LQKENI. The CDR3 loop reads CASSPRTGGYNEQFF. CDR3 in DNA: TGTGCCAGCTCCCCCCGGACAGGGGGGTACAATGAGCAGTTCTTC. Looking up the rest from reference TRBV18 and TRBJ2-1 gives the full variable domain: NAGVMQNPRHLVRRRGQEARLRCSPMKGHSHVYWYRQLPEEGLKFMVYLQKENIIDESGMPKERFSAEFPKEGPSILRIQQVVRGDSAAYFCASSPRTGGYNEQFFGPGTRLTVL.

The chain combines TRBV25-1 with TRBJ1-4; the D gene is possibly TRBD1 (5 bases). V was cut by 4 bases and J by 6 bases, with 21 bases left in between. The CDR3 runs to 17 residues. CDR1 is MGHDK and CDR2 is SYGVNS in the germline V gene. CDR3 sequence: CASSGTSEGWRHEKLFF. In DNA form, the CDR3 reads TGTGCCAGCAGTGGAACTAGCGAGGGGTGGCGGCATGAAAAACTGTTTTTT.

The chain combines TRBV6-6 with TRBJ2-7, with D uncertain. V was clipped by 2 bases and J by 6 bases, with 8 bases between them. This CDR3 is 12 amino acids long. Germline lookup yields CDR1 MNHNY and CDR2 SVGAGI (reference sequence). The CDR3 here is CASSYPPREQYF. The CDR3 DNA sequence: TGTGCCAGCAGTTACCCCCCCCGCGAGCAGTACTTC.

The chain carries TRBV6-6 and TRBJ1-2; D remains ambiguous. This CDR3 contains 14 residues. CDR1 is MNHNY, CDR2 SVGAGI, per germline (reference sequence). V lost 2 bases to trimming and J lost 6 bases, with 13 bases between them. The CDR3 DNA sequence: TGTGCCAGCAGTTACAGGTCCCGGGAGGATGGCTACACCTTC. It encodes CASSYRSREDGYTF.

The chain is built from TRBV19 and TRBJ2-5, with D perhaps TRBD1 (6 bases). The CDR3 sequence is 13 residues long. V lost 5 bases to trimming and J lost 2 bases, with 9 bases between them. The germline V gene encodes CDR1 LNHDA and CDR2 SQIVND (reference sequence). The CDR3 DNA reads as TGTGCCAGTAGTGGACAGACTCAAGAGACCCAGTACTTC. As protein: CASSGQTQETQYF.

The rearrangement joins TRBV5-1 to TRBJ2-2; TRBD2 matches at 7 bases. This CDR3 is built from 14 residues. Germline trimming cut 4 bases from V and 1 base from J; bases unmatched to any gene: 1. Germline assignment: CDR1 SGHRS and CDR2 YFSETQ. The CDR3, as DNA: TGCGCCAGCAGCCCGGGGGGGAACACCGGGGAGCTGTTTTTT. Translated: CASSPGGNTGELFF.

The V call is TRBV7-9, the J call TRBJ1-1, with D possibly being TRBD1 (6 bases). V shed 5 bases and J shed 8 bases, with 15 bases lying between them. Germline CDR1 reads SEHNR; CDR2 reads FQNEAQ (reference sequence). The CDR3 is 13 residues long. For the CDR3, the DNA is TGTGCCAGCAGCCACGGACAGTTCATGGAAGCTTTCTTT. Translation gives CASSHGQFMEAFF.

The chain combines TRBV5-1 with TRBJ2-3, with 9 bases that match TRBD2. There are 16 residues in the CDR3. V gave up 5 bases and J gave up 6 bases; unmatched junction bases: 13. Germline CDR1 reads SGHRS; CDR2 reads YFSETQ. The CDR3 DNA reads as TGCGCCAGCAGTCTCGGCTCCGGGACTAGCCTTGATACGCAGTATTTT. Protein sequence: CASSLGSGTSLDTQYF.

The rearrangement links TRBV2 to TRBJ2-3; D gene ambiguous. The CDR3 loop spans 12 amino acids. In germline, CDR1 is SNHLY, CDR2 FYNNEI. Trimming took 5 bases from V and 2 from J, leaving 5 bases between them. In DNA, the CDR3 is TGTGCCAGCAGTAAGCTCACAGATACGCAGTATTTT. This gives the protein CASSKLTDTQYF.

This clone showed up just once. The rearrangement links TRBV10-3 to TRBJ1-1, with D perhaps matching TRBD1 (5 bases). The CDR3 extends over 15 amino acids. From germline, CDR1 is ENHRY and CDR2 SYGVKD. With 0 bases removed from V and 4 bases from J, the gap between germline ends came to 12 bases. The CDR3: CAISESARVGTEAFF. CDR3 in DNA: TGTGCCATCAGTGAGTCGGCCAGGGTGGGCACTGAAGCTTTCTTT.

This chain connects TRBV2 to TRBJ2-3; 7 bases fit TRBD2. V gave up 7 bases and J gave up 0 bases; unmatched junction bases: 4. Germline V lookup: CDR1 SNHLY, CDR2 FYNNEI. The CDR3 length is 14 residues. The CDR3 here is CASMSGVSTDTQYF. The CDR3 DNA sequence: TGTGCCAGCATGAGCGGGGTCAGCACAGATACGCAGTATTTT.

J is TRBJ2-5 and V is TRBV9; 7 bases are shared with TRBD1. Germline-derived CDR1 and CDR2 are SGDLS and YYNGEE. With 3 bases clipped from V and 4 bases from J, the junction kept 9 bases outside the gene matches. CDR3 length: 15 residues. The CDR3: CASSDTGQSGETQYF. CDR3 nucleotide sequence: TGTGCCAGCAGCGATACGGGACAGAGTGGAGAGACCCAGTACTTC.

V is TRBV29-1 and J is TRBJ2-7; TRBD2 agrees at 13 bases. This CDR3 contains 16 residues. The ends lost 2 bases at V and 2 bases at J; junction bases unmatched: 6. Germline V gives CDR1 SQVTM, CDR2 ANQGSEA. The CDR3 reads CSVERLAGGKAYEQYF. For the CDR3, the DNA is TGCAGCGTTGAACGACTAGCGGGGGGTAAAGCCTACGAGCAGTACTTC.

This chain uses TRBV28 with TRBJ2-3; 7 positions agree with TRBD2. CDR3 length equals 14 residues. Germline V gene data show CDR1 as MDHEN and CDR2 as SYDVKM. V was pared by 10 bases and J by 2 bases, with 9 bases of the junction left unmatched. The CDR3 region is CATRGDFPTDTQYF. CDR3 nucleotide sequence: TGTGCCACCCGGGGGGACTTTCCCACAGATACGCAGTATTTT.

This clone occurred a few times. The CDR3 loop reads CASSLQPGQGSGELFF. Here the CDR3 DNA reads TGTGCCAGCAGCTTACAACCGGGACAGGGTTCTGGGGAGCTGTTTTTT. The chain uses TRBV7-2 and TRBJ2-2; 9 bases are shared with TRBD1. V lost 2 bases to trimming and J lost 8 bases; unmatched junction nucleotides: 9. CDR1 and CDR2 from the germline V gene are SGHTA and FQGNSA. The CDR3 extends over 16 amino acids.

The chain is built from TRBV28 and TRBJ1-5; D not certain. The germline CDR1 and CDR2 sequences are MDHEN and SYDVKM. V was cut by 2 bases and J by 9 bases, with 8 bases left in between. The CDR3 runs 12 residues. CDR3 residues: CASSLEGRPQHF. The CDR3 bases are TGTGCCAGCAGTTTAGAGGGAAGGCCCCAGCATTTT.

This rearrangement joins TRBV3-1 (or the pseudogene TRBV3-2) to TRBJ2-1; maybe TRBD2 (7 bases). The V gene's germline CDR1 is LGHDT and CDR2 YNNKEL (reference sequence). The CDR3 spans 15 residues. V was trimmed by 3 bases and J by 7 bases, leaving 16 bases between them. As DNA, the CDR3 is TGTGCCAGCAGCCATAAGGGGGGGCCAGTAAATGAGCAGTTCTTC. Its protein product is CASSHKGGPVNEQFF.